These 30 T cell receptor beta chains share one sample of origin, sequenced in a study of early T cells in non-severe SARS-CoV-2 infection. TCRdb passed the 5' RACE reads through MiXCR, listing each CDR3 protein once. The sample has some 30,000 distinct CDR3 sequences, under 6.5% seen once; the top ten hold around 13%. The sample taken for sequencing was whole blood. These TCRs come from an adult who was a healthcare worker with PCR-confirmed SARS-CoV-2 infection or an uninfected control (not recorded which).

Comments on this clonotype: A read error may explain this, as a much larger clone is one base away. J is TRBJ1-2 and V is TRBV14; D unclear. The CDR3 contains 13 residues. Germline V gene lookup returns CDR1 SGHDN and CDR2 FVKESK. CDR3 coding DNA: TGTACCAGCAGCCAAGACATGGGTTATGGCTACACCTTC. This translates into CTSSQDMGYGYTF.

This clonotype is labeled medium-sized. The chain is built from TRBV4-3 and TRBJ2-1; TRBD2 matches at 10 bases. Trimming took 4 bases from V and 4 from J; bases not matched to a gene: 7. The CDR3 is 16 amino acids. The germline gives CDR1 LGHNA, CDR2 YSLEER. The CDR3 protein is CASSLDLAGAYNEQFF. In DNA form, the CDR3 reads TGCGCCAGCAGCCTAGACCTAGCGGGGGCTTACAATGAGCAGTTCTTC.

This clonotype was observed at least ten times. The chain is built from TRBV10-3 and TRBJ2-3, with 14 bases matching TRBD2. Germline assignment: CDR1 ENHRY and CDR2 SYGVKD. The CDR3 consists of 13 residues. The J segment lost 5 bases and the V segment lost 10 bases, leaving 2 bases of the junction unmatched. The CDR3 DNA is TGTGCCAGCGGACTAGCGGGGGGAGATACGCAGTATTTT. Translation: CASGLAGGDTQYF.

The sample holds many counts of this clonotype. This sequence joins TRBV29-1 and TRBJ2-7; D is unclear. Deletions cut 6 bases from V and 2 bases from J, with 17 bases between. Germline lookup yields CDR1 SQVTM and CDR2 ANQGSEA. The CDR3 is 14 residues long. The CDR3 nucleotides are TGCAGCGTCGTAACGGGCCCTCGACCCTACGAGCAGTACTTC. Translating it yields CSVVTGPRPYEQYF.

The rearrangement uses TRBV11-2 and TRBJ2-1; unclear D gene. Germline V gene data show CDR1 as SGHAT and CDR2 as FQNNGV. V lost 0 bases and J 4 bases, leaving 13 bases between the germline ends. This CDR3 region has 16 residues. Written as DNA, the CDR3 is TGTGCCAGCAGCTTAGAGGGTGATGAGTTGTACAATGAGCAGTTCTTC. Translated: CASSLEGDELYNEQFF.

The table lists this clonotype with many counts. The chain is built from TRBV4-2 and TRBJ2-7, with 7 nucleotides matching TRBD2. The V gene's germline CDR1 is LGHNA and CDR2 YNFKEQ. With 4 bases clipped from V and 0 bases from J, the junction kept 3 bases outside the gene matches. The CDR3 is 14 residues long. CDR3 loop: CASSPGTNSYEQYF. The CDR3 DNA is TGTGCCAGCAGCCCCGGGACTAACTCCTACGAGCAGTACTTC.

This clonotype was recorded many times. The chain employs TRBV29-1 and TRBJ1-1, with D perhaps matching TRBD1 (6 bases). Germline V CDR1 and CDR2: SQVTM, ANQGSEA. This CDR3 has 13 amino acids. V lost 2 bases and J lost 0, with 7 bases in between. CDR3 bases: TGCAGCGTTGAAAGGGGGTTGAACACTGAAGCTTTCTTT. Protein product: CSVERGLNTEAFF.

Many counts were recorded for this clonotype. The chain employs TRBV10-3 and TRBJ1-5; TRBD1 might be the D (5 bases). The CDR3 is 16 residues long. The germline V gene has CDR1 ENHRY and CDR2 SYGVKD. The ends were cut back, 3 bases at V and 2 bases at J, with 14 bases in the middle. CDR3 region: CAISDTSGTGNQPQHF. CDR3 sequence (DNA): TGTGCCATCAGTGACACGTCGGGGACGGGCAATCAGCCCCAGCATTTT.

This clonotype showed up just a few times. This rearrangement joins TRBV11-2 to TRBJ2-2; 8 bases are a match to TRBD2. Germline CDR1 and CDR2: SGHAT and FQNNGV. V was clipped by 2 bases and J by 1 base; unmatched bases: 3. This CDR3 has 16 residues. Here the CDR3 reads CASSLRSGGNTGELFF. CDR3 nucleotide sequence: TGTGCCAGCAGCTTAAGGAGCGGGGGGAACACCGGGGAGCTGTTTTTT.

This clonotype showed up many times. In nucleotides, the CDR3 is TGTGCCAGCTCCTCGGGCCTCTTGGGTGAGCAGTTCTTC. This codes for CASSSGLLGEQFF. This chain links TRBV2 with TRBJ2-1, with D uncertain. The CDR3 totals 13 residues. The ends were cut back, 8 bases at V and 9 bases at J, with 17 bases in the middle. Per the germline V gene, CDR1 is SNHLY and CDR2 is FYNNEI. The whole variable domain, filled in from reference TRBV2 and TRBJ2-1, reads EPEVTQTPSHQVTQMGQEVILRCVPISNHLYFYWYRQILGQKVEFLVSFYNNEISEKSEIFDDQFSVERPDGSNFTLKIRSTKLEDSAMYFCASSSGLLGEQFFGPGTRLTVL.

This clonotype has more than one count but fewer than ten. This sequence joins TRBV12-3 or TRBV12-4 and TRBJ1-1; TRBD1 agrees at 8 bases. Trimming cost V 4 bases and J 5 bases; bases outside gene matches: 6. The CDR3 consists of 14 residues. Written as DNA, the CDR3 is TGTGCCAGCAGTTATCGGACAGGGACAACTGAAGCTTTCTTT. Protein sequence: CASSYRTGTTEAFF.

V usage is TRBV11-2 and J usage is TRBJ1-2; the D gene is possibly TRBD1 (5 bases). With 1 base removed from V and 8 bases from J, the gap between germline ends came to 8 bases. The CDR3 contains 12 residues. Germline V gives CDR1 SGHAT, CDR2 FQNNGV. The CDR3 coding sequence is TGTGCCAGCAGCTTAGTACGGGACGGCTACACCTTC. It encodes CASSLVRDGYTF. Based on the CDR3 plus reference TRBV11-2 and TRBJ1-2, the full variable domain is EAGVAQSPRYKIIEKRQSVAFWCNPISGHATLYWYQQILGQGPKLLIQFQNNGVVDDSQLPKDRFSAERLKGVDSTLKIQPAKLEDSAVYLCASSLVRDGYTFGSGTRLTVV.

The chain has TRBV6-5 and TRBJ2-3, with 11 bases aligning to TRBD2. This CDR3 comprises 15 residues. Germline V gene data show CDR1 as MNHEY and CDR2 as SVGAGI. Trimming took 6 bases from V and 1 from J; bases not matched to a gene: 3. The CDR3 bases are TGTGCCAGCAGGTCGGGACTAGCGGGCACAGATACGCAGTATTTT. This sequence encodes CASRSGLAGTDTQYF.

This clonotype was detected ten times or more. J is TRBJ1-2 and V is TRBV3-1; TRBD1 is a possible D gene (5 bases). The CDR3 sequence is 13 residues long. V was cut by 5 bases and J by 6 bases, with 13 bases left in between. Germline V CDR1 and CDR2: LGHDT, YNNKEL (reference sequence). CDR3 DNA sequence: TGTGCCAGCAGCTCACCAGGGAAACATGGCTACACCTTC. It is translated as CASSSPGKHGYTF.

This clonotype came up many times. This chain joins TRBV7-9 and TRBJ1-4; D ambiguous. The ends were cut back, 5 bases at V and 11 bases at J, with 12 bases in the middle. Germline V gene data show CDR1 as SEHNR and CDR2 as FQNEAQ (reference sequence). CDR3 size: 12 residues. CDR3 in amino acids: CASSHRDRKLFF. DNA for the CDR3: TGTGCCAGCAGCCACCGGGATCGGAAACTGTTTTTT.

The table lists this clonotype with a few counts. V and J are TRBV7-9 and TRBJ1-1, with D maybe TRBD1 (5 bases). Germline lookup yields CDR1 SEHNR and CDR2 FQNEAQ (reference sequence). The CDR3 extends over 10 amino acids. V lost 6 bases and J 8 bases, leaving 7 bases between the germline ends. The CDR3 reads CASSRTEAFF. The DNA for the CDR3 is TGTGCCAGCAGTCGGACAGAAGCTTTCTTT. The full variable domain, completed using reference TRBV7-9 and TRBJ1-1, is DTGVSQNPRHKITKRGQNVTFRCDPISEHNRLYWYRQTLGQGPEFLTYFQNEAQLEKSRLLSDRFSAERPKGSFSTLEIQRTEQGDSAMYLCASSRTEAFFGQGTRLTVV.

This clonotype was detected many times. The chain combines TRBV12-3 or TRBV12-4 with TRBJ1-5, with D unclear. The length of the CDR3 is 15 residues. V lost 3 bases and J lost 4, with 13 bases in between. The CDR3 sequence is CASSFGLPGNQPQHF. The CDR3 DNA follows: TGTGCCAGCAGTTTTGGGCTTCCGGGTAATCAGCCCCAGCATTTT.

The genes are TRBV10-2 and TRBJ2-5; 8 nucleotides match TRBD2. CDR1 is WSHSY and CDR2 is SAAADI in the germline V gene. The junction had 3 bases not matched to a gene; V was cut back by 5 bases and J by 4 bases. This CDR3 is built from 13 residues. Here the CDR3 DNA reads TGCGCCAGCAGTTACGGGGGGGGAGAGACCCAGTACTTC. Translation gives CASSYGGGETQYF.

This chain connects TRBV19 to TRBJ1-1; D is ambiguous. Germline assignment: CDR1 LNHDA and CDR2 SQIVND (reference sequence). Trimming took 3 bases from V and 0 from J, leaving 8 bases between them. This CDR3 has 14 amino acids. The CDR3 DNA reads as TGTGCCAGTAGTATGAACAGCATGAACACTGAAGCTTTCTTT. Its translation is CASSMNSMNTEAFF.

This clonotype was seen many times. The V gene is TRBV7-9, the J gene TRBJ2-3, with D perhaps matching TRBD1 or TRBD2 (6 bases each). Per germline, CDR1 SEHNR and CDR2 FQNEAQ (reference sequence). V lost 8 bases to trimming and J lost 0 bases, with 15 bases between them. The CDR3 contains 15 residues. CDR3 sequence: CASAGWQGSTDTQYF. In DNA, the CDR3 is TGTGCCAGCGCGGGGTGGCAGGGGAGCACAGATACGCAGTATTTT. Supplemented by reference TRBV7-9 and TRBJ2-3, the full variable domain reads DTGVSQNPRHKITKRGQNVTFRCDPISEHNRLYWYRQTLGQGPEFLTYFQNEAQLEKSRLLSDRFSAERPKGSFSTLEIQRTEQGDSAMYLCASAGWQGSTDTQYFGPGTRLTVL.

This clonotype was recorded many times. The chain employs TRBV5-4 and TRBJ1-2, with 8 bases matching TRBD1. Germline CDR1 and CDR2: SGHNT and YYREEE (reference sequence). V lost 6 bases to trimming and J lost 5 bases; unmatched junction nucleotides: 6. The CDR3 has 13 amino acids. The CDR3 DNA reads as TGTGCCAGCACGGCAGGGGGCTTGTATGGCTACACCTTC. This codes for CASTAGGLYGYTF. The full variable domain, rest sourced from reference TRBV5-4 and TRBJ1-2, is ETGVTQSPTHLIKTRGQQVTLRCSSQSGHNTVSWYQQALGQGPQFIFQYYREEENGRGNFPPRFSGLQFPNYSSELNVNALELDDSALYLCASTAGGLYGYTFGSGTRLTVV.

This clonotype came up many times. The chain combines TRBV19 with TRBJ2-4; 10 bases line up with TRBD2. The CDR3 consists of 16 residues. The junction had 9 bases not matched to a gene; V was cut back by 6 bases and J by 4 bases. CDR1 and CDR2 (germline): LNHDA, SQIVND (reference sequence). The CDR3 loop reads CASRSPSSGGKNIQYF. The CDR3 DNA follows: TGTGCCAGTAGATCCCCCTCTAGCGGGGGTAAAAACATTCAGTACTTC. The complete variable domain, with remaining parts taken from reference TRBV19 and TRBJ2-4, reads DGGITQSPKYLFRKEGQNVTLSCEQNLNHDAMYWYRQDPGQGLRLIYYSQIVNDFQKGDIAEGYSVSREKKESFPLTVTSAQKNPTAFYLCASRSPSSGGKNIQYFGAGTRLSVL.

By its share, this clonotype is medium-sized. The chain has TRBV7-2 and TRBJ2-7; tentatively, D is TRBD1 (6 bases). The CDR3 consists of 15 residues. Germline V gives CDR1 SGHTA, CDR2 FQGNSA. V lost 5 bases and J lost 0, with 14 bases in between. The CDR3 loop is CASSQGPVSSYEQYF. Written as DNA, the CDR3 is TGTGCCAGCAGCCAGGGGCCAGTTAGCTCCTACGAGCAGTACTTC.

There are many counts of this clonotype. V usage is TRBV7-9 and J usage is TRBJ1-4; D is unclear. The germline V gene encodes CDR1 SEHNR and CDR2 FQNEAQ (reference sequence). Trimming left V 2 bases short and J 4 bases short, with 14 bases between. This CDR3 is built from 16 residues. CDR3 sequence: CASSLLGHRDNEKLFF. The CDR3 region has the DNA TGTGCCAGCAGCTTACTAGGGCACCGCGATAATGAAAAACTGTTTTTT.

The genes are TRBV19 and TRBJ1-5, with D possibly TRBD1 on 6 matching bases. CDR1 is LNHDA, CDR2 SQIVND, per germline (reference sequence). The CDR3 spans 13 residues. V was pared by 9 bases and J by 7 bases, with 16 bases between. CDR3 nucleotide sequence: TGTGCCAGCGAGGACAGTTCCACACAGCCCCAGCATTTT. Translated, it gives CASEDSSTQPQHF.

This chain links TRBV9 with TRBJ2-3; D call uncertain. Germline V gives CDR1 SGDLS, CDR2 YYNGEE. This CDR3 contains 13 residues. V was pared by 4 bases and J by 0 bases, with 6 bases between. DNA for the CDR3: TGTGCCAGCAGCCTTTTGAGCACAGATACGCAGTATTTT. Encoded protein: CASSLLSTDTQYF.

This rearrangement joins TRBV29-1 to TRBJ2-1; 11 positions match TRBD2. Germline V gene lookup returns CDR1 SQVTM and CDR2 ANQGSEA. Trimming took 1 base from V and 2 from J; bases not matched to a gene: 10. The CDR3 is 18 amino acids. CDR3 residues: CSVEVIAGGHLAYNEQFF. The CDR3 bases are TGCAGCGTTGAAGTAATAGCGGGGGGGCATCTGGCCTACAATGAGCAGTTCTTC.

This clonotype was seen repeatedly, ten times or more. The rearrangement links TRBV5-4 to TRBJ1-2, with 8 nucleotides matching TRBD1. Germline V gene data show CDR1 as SGHNT and CDR2 as YYREEE (reference sequence). V lost 4 bases and J lost 0; bases outside the gene matches: 8. This CDR3 region has 16 residues. The CDR3: CASSAGQGASNYGYTF. The CDR3 nucleotides read TGTGCCAGCAGCGCCGGACAGGGAGCTTCTAACTATGGCTACACCTTC.

The V call is TRBV29-1, the J call TRBJ2-7, with a weak D call TRBD1 (6 bases). CDR1 is SQVTM and CDR2 is ANQGSEA in the germline V gene. V lost 4 bases and J lost 2, with 24 bases in between. This CDR3 is built from 17 residues. CDR3: CSVVSSKYRDVTYEQYF. The DNA for the CDR3 is TGCAGCGTTGTATCGTCTAAGTACAGGGACGTAACCTACGAGCAGTACTTC.

This clonotype has ten or more counts. V usage is TRBV15 and J usage is TRBJ2-5; D is tentatively TRBD1 or TRBD2 (5 bases each). V was shortened by 3 bases and J by 2 bases, with 16 bases between the two germline ends. This CDR3 spans 16 amino acids. CDR1 and CDR2 (germline): LNHNV, YYDKDF (reference sequence). The CDR3 DNA reads as TGTGCCACCAGCAGGGCCACGGGACGGCAACAAGAGACCCAGTACTTC. It encodes CATSRATGRQQETQYF.